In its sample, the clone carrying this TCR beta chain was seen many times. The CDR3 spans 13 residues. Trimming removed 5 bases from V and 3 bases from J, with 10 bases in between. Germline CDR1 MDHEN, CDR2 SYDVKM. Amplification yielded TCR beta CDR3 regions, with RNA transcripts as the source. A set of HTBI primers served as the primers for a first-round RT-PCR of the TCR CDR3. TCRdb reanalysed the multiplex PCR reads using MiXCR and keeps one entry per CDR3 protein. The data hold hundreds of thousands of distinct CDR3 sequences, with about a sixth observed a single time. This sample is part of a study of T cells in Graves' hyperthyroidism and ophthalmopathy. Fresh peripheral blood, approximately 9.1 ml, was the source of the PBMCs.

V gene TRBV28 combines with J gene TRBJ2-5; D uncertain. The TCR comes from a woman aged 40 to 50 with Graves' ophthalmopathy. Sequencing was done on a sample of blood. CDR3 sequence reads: CASSLYLEETQYF. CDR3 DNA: TGTGCCAGCAGTCTCTACTTGGAAGAGACCCAGTACTTC.